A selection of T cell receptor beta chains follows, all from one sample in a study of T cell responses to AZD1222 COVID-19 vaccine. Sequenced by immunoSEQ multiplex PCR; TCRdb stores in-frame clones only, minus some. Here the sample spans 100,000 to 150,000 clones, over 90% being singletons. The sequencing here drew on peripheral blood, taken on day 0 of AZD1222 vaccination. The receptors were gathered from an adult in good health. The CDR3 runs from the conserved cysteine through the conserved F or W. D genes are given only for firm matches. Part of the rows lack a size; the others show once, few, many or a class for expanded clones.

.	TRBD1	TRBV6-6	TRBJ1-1	TGTGCCAGCAGTTACGGCAGGGACAGGGGTTCGTCAGCTTTCTTT	CASSYGRDRGSSAFF
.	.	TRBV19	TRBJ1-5	TGTGCCAGTACGAGCCAGACTAATCAGCCCCAGCATTTT	CASTSQTNQPQHF
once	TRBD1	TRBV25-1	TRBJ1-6	TGTGCCAGCAGTGAGGACAGGAATTCACCCCTCCACTTT	CASSEDRNSPLHF
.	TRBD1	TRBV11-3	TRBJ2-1	TGTGCCAGCAGTTCAGGGGGCTCCTACAATGAGCAGTTCTTC	CASSSGGSYNEQFF
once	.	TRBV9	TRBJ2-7	TGTGCCAGCAGCTTGGGACAATCCTTCACCTACGAGCAGTACTTC	CASSLGQSFTYEQYF
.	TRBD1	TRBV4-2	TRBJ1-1	TGTGCCAGCAGCCAAGATATGACAGGGATGAACACTGAAGCTTTCTTT	CASSQDMTGMNTEAFF
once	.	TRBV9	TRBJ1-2	TGTGCCAGCAGCGAGACGGCTACGGGGGGCTACACCTTC	CASSETATGGYTF
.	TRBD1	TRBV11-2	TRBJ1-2	TGTGCCAGCAGCCTGCGGGACAGGGGGCCCCCTAACTATGGCTACACCTTC	CASSLRDRGPPNYGYTF
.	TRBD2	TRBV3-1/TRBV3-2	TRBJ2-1	TGTGCCAGCAGCCAAGCGGGAGGATTAGCGGGATCACATGAGCAGTTCTTC	CASSQAGGLAGSHEQFF
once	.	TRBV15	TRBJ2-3	TGTGCCACCAGCTCGAGGTCCGGGGGGCCTAGCACAGATACGCAGTATTTT	CATSSRSGGPSTDTQYF
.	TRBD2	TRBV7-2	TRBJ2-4	TGTGCCAGCGCCTCGGGGGGCATTCAGTACTTC	CASASGGIQYF
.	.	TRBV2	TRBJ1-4	TGTGCCAGCAGTGAAGGTGGGTTGAAGAATGAAAAACTGTTTTTT	CASSEGGLKNEKLFF
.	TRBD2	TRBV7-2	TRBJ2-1	TGTGCCAGCAGCATTGATTCTAGCGGGTACTCCAATGAGCAGTTCTTC	CASSIDSSGYSNEQFF
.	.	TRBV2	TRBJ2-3	TGTGCCAGCAGTGAGATCGGTAGGGGAGATACGCAGTATTTT	CASSEIGRGDTQYF
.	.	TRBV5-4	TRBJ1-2	TGTGCCATAAGCTCGGTGAGGGCGGACGACTATGGCTACACCTTC	CAISSVRADDYGYTF
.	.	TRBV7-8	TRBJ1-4	TGTGCCAGCAGCTTCACCCAGGGATTAGGCGAAAAACTGTTTTTT	CASSFTQGLGEKLFF
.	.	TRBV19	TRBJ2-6	TGTGCCAGTAACCACTTCTCTGGGGCCAACGTCCTGACTTTC	CASNHFSGANVLTF
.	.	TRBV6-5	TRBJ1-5	TGTGCCATCCGAGGATCCAGCGCCGGCAATCAGCCCCAGCATTTT	CAIRGSSAGNQPQHF
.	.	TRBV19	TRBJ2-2	TGTGCCAGTAGTATTTACACGAACACCGGGGAGCTGTTTTTT	CASSIYTNTGELFF
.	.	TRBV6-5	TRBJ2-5	TGTGCCAGCAGTTACATCCTCGGGGCACAAGAGACCCAGTACTTC	CASSYILGAQETQYF
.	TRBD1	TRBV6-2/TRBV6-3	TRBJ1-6	TGTGCCAGCAGTCCAAACGACAGGGGAAGCTCCTATAATTCACCCCTCCACTTT	CASSPNDRGSSYNSPLHF
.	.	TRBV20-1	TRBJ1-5	TGCAGTGCTAGTGTCGGCTATCAGCCCCAGCATTTT	CSASVGYQPQHF
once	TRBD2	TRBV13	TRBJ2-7	TGTGCCAGCAGCTCCGGCTCTAGCGGGAGACGCCGGTTGGGAGAGCAGTACTTC	CASSSGSSGRRRLGEQYF
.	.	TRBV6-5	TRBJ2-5	TGTGCCAGCAGGGACAGCGTCCGAGAGACCCAGTACTTC	CASRDSVRETQYF
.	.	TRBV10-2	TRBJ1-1	TGCGCCAGCAGTGTAGGGGGGGCTGAAGCTTTCTTT	CASSVGGAEAFF
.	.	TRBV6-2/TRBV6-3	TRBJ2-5	TGTGCCAGCAGTTACTCCCGGGACCGCCGAGGAGGCCAAGAGACCCAGTACTTC	CASSYSRDRRGGQETQYF
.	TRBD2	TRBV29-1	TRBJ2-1	TGCAGCGTCGAAGGGCGGGAGTACAACAATGAGCAGTTCTTC	CSVEGREYNNEQFF
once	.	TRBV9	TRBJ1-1	TGTGCCAGCAGCCCAAGTGGGGCAGGGGTGTCTGAAGCTTTCTTT	CASSPSGAGVSEAFF
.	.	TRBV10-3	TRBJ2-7	TGTGCCACCTTAGATCCAGGGACTTCCTACGAGCAGTACTTC	CATLDPGTSYEQYF